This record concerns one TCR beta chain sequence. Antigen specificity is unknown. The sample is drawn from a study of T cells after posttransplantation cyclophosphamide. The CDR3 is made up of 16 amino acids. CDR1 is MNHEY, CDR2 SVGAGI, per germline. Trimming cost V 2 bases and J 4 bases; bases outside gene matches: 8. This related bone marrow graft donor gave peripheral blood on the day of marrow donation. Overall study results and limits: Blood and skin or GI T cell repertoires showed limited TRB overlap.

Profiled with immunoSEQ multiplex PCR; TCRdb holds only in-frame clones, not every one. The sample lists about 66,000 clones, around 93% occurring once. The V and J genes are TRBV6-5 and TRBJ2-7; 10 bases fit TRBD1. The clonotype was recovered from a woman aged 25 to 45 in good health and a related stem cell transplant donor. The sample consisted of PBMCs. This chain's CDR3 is CASSYPRRTGGYEQYF. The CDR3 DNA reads TGTGCCAGCAGTTACCCTCGTAGGACAGGGGGGTACGAGCAGTACTTC.